The 19 T cell receptor beta chains below were found in one sample sequenced in a study of a mutant IDH1 vaccine in newly diagnosed glioma. Time point meaning: week 23, last vaccination. Every vaccination contained 300 ug of the mutant IDH1 20-mer peptide and was paired with topical imiquimod. Their antigens remain unidentified. Sequencing was performed with immunoSEQ multiplex PCR; in TCRdb, only in-frame clones are kept and a portion is missing. The sample yields 40,000 to 50,000 clones, more than 60% seen once. The source was PBMCs, collected from a glioma patient whose treatment included an IDH1 peptide vaccine. These receptors were collected from a woman in her thirties or forties with glioma. Some clones in this sample may be carry-over from other donors' samples.

This clone was seen a few times. The chain couples TRBV6-5 to TRBJ1-1; no clear D. From germline, CDR1 is MNHEY and CDR2 SVGAGI. V lost 4 bases and J lost 0, with 12 bases in between. The CDR3 runs to 15 residues. The CDR3 here is CASSSPAEMNTEAFF. For the CDR3, the DNA is TGTGCCAGCAGTTCCCCGGCGGAAATGAACACTGAAGCTTTCTTT.

The table lists this clone with a few counts. V usage is TRBV7-2 and J usage is TRBJ2-1; possible D gene TRBD2, 6 bases. V lost 4 bases and J lost 10, with 8 bases in between. The CDR3 is 11 amino acids. CDR1 is SGHTA, CDR2 FQGNSA, per germline. CDR3 sequence: CASSSSGEQFF. CDR3 in DNA: TGTGCCAGCAGCTCCAGCGGGGAGCAGTTCTTC.

This clone was observed a few times. The rearrangement joins TRBV30 to TRBJ1-2; 9 bases line up with TRBD1. Germline values: CDR1 GTSNPN, CDR2 SVGIG (reference sequence). Trimming removed 6 bases from V and 10 bases from J; junction bases left unmatched: 15. The length of the CDR3 is 14 residues. CDR3 DNA: TGTGCCTGCCCTACAGGGGGCCAAAAATTTACCTACACCTTC. Residues: CACPTGGQKFTYTF.

The chain is built from TRBV20-1 and TRBJ2-7; D gene unclear. Germline V gives CDR1 DFQATT, CDR2 SNEGSKA (reference sequence). V was pared by 6 bases and J by 3 bases, with 9 bases between. The CDR3 totals 11 residues. CDR3 residues: CSAHPGYEQYF. The CDR3 DNA reads as TGCAGTGCCCACCCAGGCTACGAGCAGTACTTC.

This clone was picked up a small number of times. The gene calls are TRBV30 and TRBJ1-1; D may be TRBD1 (5 bases). V gave up 3 bases and J gave up 2 bases, with 10 bases separating them. CDR1 GTSNPN and CDR2 SVGIG come from the germline V gene (reference sequence). The CDR3 sequence is 13 residues long. CDR3 region: CAWSPTVNTEAFF. The CDR3 DNA sequence: TGTGCCTGGAGCCCGACAGTTAACACTGAAGCTTTCTTT.

V usage is TRBV28 and J usage is TRBJ1-2; 9 bases are shared with TRBD1. Trimming at V came to 1 base and at J to 7 bases, leaving 10 bases not matched to a gene. The CDR3 is 16 amino acids. Germline CDR1 reads MDHEN; CDR2 reads SYDVKM. The CDR3: CASSLSETQGAIGYTF. Written as DNA, the CDR3 is TGTGCCAGCAGTTTATCCGAAACACAGGGGGCAATTGGCTACACCTTC.

The chain employs TRBV4-1 and TRBJ1-1, with a weak D call TRBD1 (6 bases). There are 16 residues in the CDR3. The V gene lost 4 bases and the J gene lost 3 bases, with 18 bases spanning the gap. The germline gives CDR1 MGHRA, CDR2 YSYEKL. CDR3 DNA sequence: TGCGCCAGCAGCCGGCTCCCCGCAGGGGACGACACTGAAGCTTTCTTT. Encoded protein: CASSRLPAGDDTEAFF.

The chain is built from TRBV28 and TRBJ2-7; 14 nucleotides match TRBD2. Germline V lookup: CDR1 MDHEN, CDR2 SYDVKM. Losses at the gene ends were 6 bases for V and 0 bases for J; bases not matched to a gene: 10. The CDR3 is 18 residues long. The CDR3 DNA reads TGTGCCAGCAGGCCCCGGACTAGCGGGAGGCGGAGCTCCTACGAGCAGTACTTC. It yields the protein CASRPRTSGRRSSYEQYF.

The CDR3 DNA is TGTGCCAGCGGATGGAATAGCGAGCAGTACTTC. Residues: CASGWNSEQYF. The rearrangement uses TRBV6-5 and TRBJ2-7; D is unclear. Trimming removed 8 bases at V and 6 bases at J, with 11 bases between. This CDR3 spans 11 amino acids. Germline-derived CDR1 and CDR2 are MNHEY and SVGAGI.

This chain links TRBV4-2 with TRBJ1-3, with D possibly matching TRBD1 (6 bases). Germline assignment: CDR1 LGHNA and CDR2 YNFKEQ. This CDR3 has 13 residues. The V end lost 6 bases, the J end lost 6 bases, and 12 bases lay between the germline ends. The CDR3: CASSPSGANTIYF. CDR3 bases: TGTGCCAGCAGTCCATCGGGGGCAAACACCATATATTTT.

In DNA form, the CDR3 reads TGTGCCAGCTCTCACGGGGGTGGAATCACTGAAGCTTTCTTT. It encodes CASSHGGGITEAFF. The gene calls are TRBV18 and TRBJ1-1; tentatively, D is TRBD1 (5 bases). The CDR3 is 14 amino acids. Trimming shortened V by 6 bases and J by 4 bases, and 15 bases separated the two germline ends. Germline CDR1 is KGHSH and CDR2 is LQKENI.

The rearrangement links TRBV30 to TRBJ1-5; 7 nucleotides match TRBD1. The CDR3 loop spans 13 amino acids. Looked up from germline, CDR1 is GTSNPN and CDR2 is SVGIG (reference sequence). J gave up 7 bases and V 0 bases, and 3 bases lay outside the gene matches. Here the CDR3 reads CAWSVTGDQPQHF. The CDR3 region has the DNA TGTGCCTGGAGTGTAACAGGGGACCAGCCCCAGCATTTT.

This clone was recorded once. The chain has TRBV7-6 and TRBJ2-1; 11 bases agree with TRBD2. J lost 1 base, V lost 2 bases, and 7 bases had no gene match. Germline V gene sequence: CDR1 SGHVS, CDR2 FNYEAQ. This CDR3 spans 18 amino acids. The CDR3 bases are TGTGCCAGCAGCTTACTAGCGGGAGGAGGGGGGTCCTACAATGAGCAGTTCTTC. Protein sequence: CASSLLAGGGGSYNEQFF.

V usage is TRBV15 and J usage is TRBJ1-4, with D perhaps TRBD1 (6 bases). Germline values: CDR1 LNHNV, CDR2 YYDKDF (reference sequence). The CDR3 contains 16 residues. Trimming stripped 5 bases from V and 4 bases from J, with 17 bases between. The CDR3 nucleotides read TGTGCCACCAGCGGAAATGACAGGACTTATAATGAAAAACTGTTTTTT. This gives the protein CATSGNDRTYNEKLFF.

The V gene is TRBV7-2, the J gene TRBJ1-1; D remains ambiguous. CDR1 and CDR2 (germline): SGHTA, FQGNSA. The V end lost 1 base, the J end lost 0 bases, and 3 bases lay between the germline ends. This CDR3 contains 13 residues. The CDR3 DNA follows: TGTGCCAGCAGCTTAGGTATGAACACTGAAGCTTTCTTT. It encodes CASSLGMNTEAFF.

This sequence joins TRBV10-3 and TRBJ2-7, with 7 bases matching TRBD1. The CDR3 length is 15 residues. Germline V lookup: CDR1 ENHRY, CDR2 SYGVKD. The V gene end was trimmed by 5 bases and the J gene end by 0 bases; junction bases not matched to a gene: 7. CDR3 DNA: TGTGCCATCAGTAAGGACAGGACGAGCTCCTACGAGCAGTACTTC. It encodes CAISKDRTSSYEQYF.

The gene calls are TRBV20-1 and TRBJ2-7; D might be TRBD1 (5 bases). The CDR3 sequence is 11 residues long. CDR1 and CDR2 from the germline V gene are DFQATT and SNEGSKA (reference sequence). The V end lost 7 bases, the J end lost 6 bases, and 13 bases lay between the germline ends. CDR3 nucleotides: TGCAGTGTTTCCCAGGGCGCCGAGCAGTACTTC. It encodes CSVSQGAEQYF.

The chain joins TRBV6-5 to TRBJ1-1; no clear D. The CDR3 is 13 amino acids. Deletions cut 5 bases from V and 0 bases from J, with 7 bases between. The germline CDR1 and CDR2 sequences are MNHEY and SVGAGI. The CDR3: CASSIMVNTEAFF. The CDR3 bases are TGTGCCAGCAGTATTATGGTGAACACTGAAGCTTTCTTT.

The chain's CDR3 is CASSYGQQSNYGYTF. In DNA form, the CDR3 reads TGTGCCAGCAGTTACGGACAACAGTCTAACTATGGCTACACCTTC. The chain is built from TRBV6-5 and TRBJ1-2, with a tentative D call TRBD1 (5 bases). CDR1 and CDR2 (germline): MNHEY, SVGAGI. This CDR3 contains 15 residues. V was cut by 2 bases and J by 0 bases, with 10 bases left in between.